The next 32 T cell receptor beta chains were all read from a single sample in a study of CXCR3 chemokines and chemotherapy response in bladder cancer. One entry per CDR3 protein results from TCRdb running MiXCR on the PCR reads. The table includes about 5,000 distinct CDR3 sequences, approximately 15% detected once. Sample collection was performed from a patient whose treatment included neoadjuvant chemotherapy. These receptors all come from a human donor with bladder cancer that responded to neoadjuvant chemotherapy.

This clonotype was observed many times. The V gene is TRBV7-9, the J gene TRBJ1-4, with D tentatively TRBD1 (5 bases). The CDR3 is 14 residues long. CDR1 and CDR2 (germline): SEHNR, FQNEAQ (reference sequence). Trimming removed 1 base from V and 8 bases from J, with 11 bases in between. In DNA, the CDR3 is TGTGCCAGCAGCTTAGTCCGGGACGAAGAAAAACTGTTTTTT. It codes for CASSLVRDEEKLFF.

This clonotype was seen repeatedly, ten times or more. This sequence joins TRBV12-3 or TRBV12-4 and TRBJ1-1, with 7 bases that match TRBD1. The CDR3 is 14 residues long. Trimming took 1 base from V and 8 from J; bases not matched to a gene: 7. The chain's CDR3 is CASSLGSGQVEAFF. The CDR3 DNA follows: TGTGCCAGCAGTTTAGGGTCAGGACAGGTCGAAGCTTTCTTT.

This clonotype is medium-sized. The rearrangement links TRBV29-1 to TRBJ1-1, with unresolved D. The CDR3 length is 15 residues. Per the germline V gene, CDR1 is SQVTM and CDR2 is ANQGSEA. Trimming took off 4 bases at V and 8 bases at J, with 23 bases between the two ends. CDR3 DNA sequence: TGCAGCGTTGTGGGATTGCCGAGTCGCCGGACCGAAGCTTTCTTT. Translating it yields CSVVGLPSRRTEAFF.

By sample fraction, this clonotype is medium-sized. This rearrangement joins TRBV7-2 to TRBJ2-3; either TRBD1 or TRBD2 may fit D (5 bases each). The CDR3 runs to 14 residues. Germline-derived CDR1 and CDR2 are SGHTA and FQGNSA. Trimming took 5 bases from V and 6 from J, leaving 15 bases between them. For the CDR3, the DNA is TGTGCCAGCAGCCGGGACCCTCGGAGGGATACGCAGTATTTT. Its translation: CASSRDPRRDTQYF. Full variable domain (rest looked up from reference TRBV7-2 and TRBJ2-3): GAGVSQSPSNKVTEKGKDVELRCDPISGHTALYWYRQSLGQGLEFLIYFQGNSAPDKSGLPSDRFSAERTGGSVSTLTIQRTQQEDSAVYLCASSRDPRRDTQYFGPGTRLTVL.

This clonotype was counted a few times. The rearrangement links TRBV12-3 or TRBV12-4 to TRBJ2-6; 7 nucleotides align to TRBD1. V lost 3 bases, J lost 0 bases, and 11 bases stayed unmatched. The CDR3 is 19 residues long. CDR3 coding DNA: TGTGCCAGCAGTTTTGAGGTTCGGGCAGGGGGCTCTGGGGCCAACGTCCTGACTTTC. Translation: CASSFEVRAGGSGANVLTF.

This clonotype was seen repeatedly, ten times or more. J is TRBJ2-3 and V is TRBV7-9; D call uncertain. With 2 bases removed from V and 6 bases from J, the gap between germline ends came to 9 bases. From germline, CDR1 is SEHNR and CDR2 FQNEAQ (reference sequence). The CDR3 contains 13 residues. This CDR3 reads CASSLLSLDTQYF. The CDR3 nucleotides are TGTGCCAGCAGCTTACTATCCCTGGATACGCAGTATTTT.

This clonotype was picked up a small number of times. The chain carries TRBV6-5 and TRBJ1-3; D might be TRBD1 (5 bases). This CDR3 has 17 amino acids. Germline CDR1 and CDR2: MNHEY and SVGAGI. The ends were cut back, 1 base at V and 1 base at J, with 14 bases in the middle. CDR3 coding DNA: TGTGCCAGCAGTTACTTGGCAGGGAAGGGGTCTGGAAACACCATATATTTT. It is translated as CASSYLAGKGSGNTIYF.

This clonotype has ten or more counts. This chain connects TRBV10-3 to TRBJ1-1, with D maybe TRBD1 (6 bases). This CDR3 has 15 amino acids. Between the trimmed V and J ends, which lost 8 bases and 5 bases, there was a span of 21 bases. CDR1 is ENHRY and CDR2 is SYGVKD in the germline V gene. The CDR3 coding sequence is TGTGCCATCCGAACCGAACAGGGTCGATTGACTGAAGCTTTCTTT. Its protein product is CAIRTEQGRLTEAFF.

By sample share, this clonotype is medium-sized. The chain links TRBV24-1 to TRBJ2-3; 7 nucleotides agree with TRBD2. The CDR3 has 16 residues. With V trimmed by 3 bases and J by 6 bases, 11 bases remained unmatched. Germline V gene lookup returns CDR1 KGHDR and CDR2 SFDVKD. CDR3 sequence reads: CATSDAAGALTDTQYF. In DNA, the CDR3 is TGTGCCACCAGTGATGCCGCGGGAGCTTTAACGGATACGCAGTATTTT.

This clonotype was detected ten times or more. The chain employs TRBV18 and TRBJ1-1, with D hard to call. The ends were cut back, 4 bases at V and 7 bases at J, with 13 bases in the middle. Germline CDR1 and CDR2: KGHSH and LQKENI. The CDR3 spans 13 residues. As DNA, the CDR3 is TGTGCCAGCTCACAAGAGGAGGAGGGTGAAGCTTTCTTT. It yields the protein CASSQEEEGEAFF. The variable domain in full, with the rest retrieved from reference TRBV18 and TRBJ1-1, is NAGVMQNPRHLVRRRGQEARLRCSPMKGHSHVYWYRQLPEEGLKFMVYLQKENIIDESGMPKERFSAEFPKEGPSILRIQQVVRGDSAAYFCASSQEEEGEAFFGQGTRLTVV.

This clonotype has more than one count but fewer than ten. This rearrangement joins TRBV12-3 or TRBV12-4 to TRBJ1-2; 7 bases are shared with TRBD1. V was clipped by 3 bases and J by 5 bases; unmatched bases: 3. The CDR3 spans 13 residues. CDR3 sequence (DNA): TGTGCCAGCAGTTTGACAGGGAGGTATGGCTACACCTTC. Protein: CASSLTGRYGYTF.

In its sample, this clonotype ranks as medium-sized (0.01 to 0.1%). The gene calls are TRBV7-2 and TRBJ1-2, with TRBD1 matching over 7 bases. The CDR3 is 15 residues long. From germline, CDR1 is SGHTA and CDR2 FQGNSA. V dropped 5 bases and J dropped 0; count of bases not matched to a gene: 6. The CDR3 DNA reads TGTGCCAGCAGCACGTCGACAGGGACTAACTATGGCTACACCTTC. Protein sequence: CASSTSTGTNYGYTF.

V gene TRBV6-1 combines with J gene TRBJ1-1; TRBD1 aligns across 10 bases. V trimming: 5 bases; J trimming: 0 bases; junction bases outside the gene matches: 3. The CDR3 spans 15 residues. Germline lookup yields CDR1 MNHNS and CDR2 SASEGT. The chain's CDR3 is CASSKGQGLNTEAFF. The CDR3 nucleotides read TGTGCCAGCAGTAAGGGACAGGGGCTGAACACTGAAGCTTTCTTT.

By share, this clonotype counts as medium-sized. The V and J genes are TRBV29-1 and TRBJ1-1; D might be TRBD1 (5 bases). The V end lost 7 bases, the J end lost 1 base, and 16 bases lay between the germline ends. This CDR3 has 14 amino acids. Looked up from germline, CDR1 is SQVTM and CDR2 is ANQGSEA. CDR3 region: CSARGGRKNTEAFF. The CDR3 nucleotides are TGCAGCGCACGCGGGGGGAGAAAGAACACTGAAGCTTTCTTT.

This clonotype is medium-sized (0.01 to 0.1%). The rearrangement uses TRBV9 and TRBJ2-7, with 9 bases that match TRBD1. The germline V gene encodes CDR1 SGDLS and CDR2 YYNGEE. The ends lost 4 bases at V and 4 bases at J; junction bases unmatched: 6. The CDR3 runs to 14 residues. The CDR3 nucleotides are TGTGCCAGCAGCCCTCGACAGGGGGGTTACGAGCAGTACTTC. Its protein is CASSPRQGGYEQYF.

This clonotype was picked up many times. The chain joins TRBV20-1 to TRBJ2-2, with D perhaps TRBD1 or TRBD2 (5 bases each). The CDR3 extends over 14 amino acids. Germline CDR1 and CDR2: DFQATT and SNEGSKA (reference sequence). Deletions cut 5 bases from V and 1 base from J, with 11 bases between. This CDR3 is CSAGKGRNTGELFF. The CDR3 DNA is TGCAGTGCTGGAAAGGGACGGAACACCGGGGAGCTGTTTTTT.

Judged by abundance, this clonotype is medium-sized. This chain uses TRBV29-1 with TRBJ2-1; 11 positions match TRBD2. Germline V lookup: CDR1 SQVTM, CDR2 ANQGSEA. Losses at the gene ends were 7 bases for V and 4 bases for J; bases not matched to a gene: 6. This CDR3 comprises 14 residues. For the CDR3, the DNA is TGCAGCGGCACCACTAGCGGGAGTTACAATGAGCAGTTCTTC. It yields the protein CSGTTSGSYNEQFF.

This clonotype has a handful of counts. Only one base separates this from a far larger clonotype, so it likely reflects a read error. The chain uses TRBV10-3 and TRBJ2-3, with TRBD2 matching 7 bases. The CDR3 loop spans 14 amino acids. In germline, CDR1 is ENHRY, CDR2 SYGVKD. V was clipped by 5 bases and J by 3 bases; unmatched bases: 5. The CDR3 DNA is TGTGCCATCAGTCCTAGCGGCCTTACAGATACGCAGTATTTT. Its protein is CAISPSGLTDTQYF.

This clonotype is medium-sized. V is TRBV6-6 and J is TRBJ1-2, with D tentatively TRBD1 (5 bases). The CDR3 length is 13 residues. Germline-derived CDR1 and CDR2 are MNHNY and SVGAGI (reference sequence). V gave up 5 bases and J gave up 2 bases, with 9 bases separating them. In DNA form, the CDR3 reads TGTGCCAGCAGTCCAGGGACCAACTATGGCTACACCTTC. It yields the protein CASSPGTNYGYTF.

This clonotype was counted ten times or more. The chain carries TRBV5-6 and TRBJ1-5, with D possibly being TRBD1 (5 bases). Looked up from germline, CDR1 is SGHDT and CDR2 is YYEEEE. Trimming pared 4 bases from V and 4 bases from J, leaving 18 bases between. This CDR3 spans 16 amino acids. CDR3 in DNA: TGTGCCAGCAGCCCCGGAGCGGGGCAGGCGAATCAGCCCCAGCATTTT. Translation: CASSPGAGQANQPQHF.

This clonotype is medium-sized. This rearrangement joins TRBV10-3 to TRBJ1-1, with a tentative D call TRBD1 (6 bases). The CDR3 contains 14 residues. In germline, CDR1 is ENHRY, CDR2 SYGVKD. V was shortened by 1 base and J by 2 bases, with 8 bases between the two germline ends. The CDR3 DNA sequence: TGTGCCATCAGTGAGTACAGGGTCAACACTGAAGCTTTCTTT. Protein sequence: CAISEYRVNTEAFF.

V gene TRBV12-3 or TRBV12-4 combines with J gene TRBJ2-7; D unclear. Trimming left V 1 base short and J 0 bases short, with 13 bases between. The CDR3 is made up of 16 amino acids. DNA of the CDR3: TGTGCCAGCAGTTTAGGTACAGCCCGGCCCTCCTACGAGCAGTACTTC. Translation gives CASSLGTARPSYEQYF.

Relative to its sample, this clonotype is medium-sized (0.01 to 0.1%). This CDR3 is CASSLRGGTGQNEQFF. The CDR3 DNA is TGTGCCAGTAGTCTCCGGGGCGGGACAGGACAAAATGAGCAGTTCTTC. V is TRBV19 and J is TRBJ2-1, with 8 bases aligning to TRBD1. This CDR3 spans 16 amino acids. The V and J ends lost 5 bases and 7 bases, in that order; junction bases with no gene match: 13. Looked up from germline, CDR1 is LNHDA and CDR2 is SQIVND (reference sequence).

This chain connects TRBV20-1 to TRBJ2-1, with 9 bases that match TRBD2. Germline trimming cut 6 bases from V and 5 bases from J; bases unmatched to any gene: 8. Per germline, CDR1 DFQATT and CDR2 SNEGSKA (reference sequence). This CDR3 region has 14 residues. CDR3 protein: CSALSGRIDNEQFF. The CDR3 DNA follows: TGCAGTGCCCTCAGCGGGAGGATCGACAATGAGCAGTTCTTC.

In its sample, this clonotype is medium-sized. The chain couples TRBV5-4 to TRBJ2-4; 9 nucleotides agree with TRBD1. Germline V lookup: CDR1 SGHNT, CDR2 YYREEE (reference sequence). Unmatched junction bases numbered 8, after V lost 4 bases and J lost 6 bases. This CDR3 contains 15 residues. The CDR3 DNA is TGTGCCAGCAGCGTCGCTCCGGGACAGGGAAACATTCAGTACTTC. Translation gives CASSVAPGQGNIQYF.

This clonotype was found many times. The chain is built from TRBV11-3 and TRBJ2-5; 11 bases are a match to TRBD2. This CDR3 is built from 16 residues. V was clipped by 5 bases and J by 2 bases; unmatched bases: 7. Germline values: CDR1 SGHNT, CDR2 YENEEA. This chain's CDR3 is CASSVPTSGTQETQYF. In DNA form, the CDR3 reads TGTGCCAGCAGCGTCCCGACTAGCGGGACGCAAGAGACCCAGTACTTC.

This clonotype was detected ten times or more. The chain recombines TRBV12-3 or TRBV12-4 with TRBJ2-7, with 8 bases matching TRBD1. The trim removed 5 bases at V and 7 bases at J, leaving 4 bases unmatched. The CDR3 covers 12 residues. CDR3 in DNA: TGTGCCAGCAGTCCGCAGGGGGCGGAGCAGTACTTC. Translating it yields CASSPQGAEQYF.

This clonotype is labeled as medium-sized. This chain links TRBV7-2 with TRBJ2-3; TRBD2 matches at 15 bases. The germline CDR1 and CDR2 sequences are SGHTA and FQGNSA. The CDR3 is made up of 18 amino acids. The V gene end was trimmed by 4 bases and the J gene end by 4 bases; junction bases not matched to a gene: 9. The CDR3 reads CASSSRTSGRGWADTQYF. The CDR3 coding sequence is TGTGCCAGCAGCTCACGGACTAGCGGGAGGGGTTGGGCAGATACGCAGTATTTT.

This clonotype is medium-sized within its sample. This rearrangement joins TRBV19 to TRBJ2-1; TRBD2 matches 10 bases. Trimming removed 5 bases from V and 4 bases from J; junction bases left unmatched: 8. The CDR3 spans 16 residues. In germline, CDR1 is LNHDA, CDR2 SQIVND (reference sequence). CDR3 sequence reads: CASSLRLAGQYNEQFF. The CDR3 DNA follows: TGTGCCAGTAGTTTGAGACTAGCGGGCCAATACAATGAGCAGTTCTTC. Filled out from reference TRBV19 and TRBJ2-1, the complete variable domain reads DGGITQSPKYLFRKEGQNVTLSCEQNLNHDAMYWYRQDPGQGLRLIYYSQIVNDFQKGDIAEGYSVSREKKESFPLTVTSAQKNPTAFYLCASSLRLAGQYNEQFFGPGTRLTVL.

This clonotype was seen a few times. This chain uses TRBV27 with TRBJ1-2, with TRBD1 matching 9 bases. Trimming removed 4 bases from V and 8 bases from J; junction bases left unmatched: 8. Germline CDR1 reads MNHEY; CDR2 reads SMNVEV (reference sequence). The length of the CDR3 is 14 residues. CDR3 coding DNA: TGTGCCAGCAGTTGGGGGTACAGGGGGCAAGGCTACACCTTC. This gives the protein CASSWGYRGQGYTF.

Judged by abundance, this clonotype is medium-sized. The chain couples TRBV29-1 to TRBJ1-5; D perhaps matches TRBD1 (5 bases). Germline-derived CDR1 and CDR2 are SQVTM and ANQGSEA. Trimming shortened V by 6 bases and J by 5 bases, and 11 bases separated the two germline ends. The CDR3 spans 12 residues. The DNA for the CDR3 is TGCAGCGTGCGGGACGGAGATCAGCCCCAGCATTTT. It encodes CSVRDGDQPQHF. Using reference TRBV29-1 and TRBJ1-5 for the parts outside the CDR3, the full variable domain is SAVISQKPSRDICQRGTSLTIQCQVDSQVTMMFWYRQQPGQSLTLIATANQGSEATYESGFVIDKFPISRPNLTFSTLTVSNMSPEDSSIYLCSVRDGDQPQHFGDGTRLSIL.

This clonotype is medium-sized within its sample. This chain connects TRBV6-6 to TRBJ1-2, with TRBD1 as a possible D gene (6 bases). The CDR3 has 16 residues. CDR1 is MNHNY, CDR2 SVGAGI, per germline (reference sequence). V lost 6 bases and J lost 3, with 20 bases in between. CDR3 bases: TGTGCCAGCAGCCCCTCAGGGGCACGGCGAGACTATGGCTACACCTTC. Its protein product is CASSPSGARRDYGYTF.